This T cell receptor beta chain was sequenced during a study of blood T cells in healthy people across ages. This clonotype was observed a few times. Its antigen is unidentified. CDR3 length: 14 amino acids. The V end lost 2 bases, the J end lost 0 bases, and 5 bases lay between the germline ends. CDR1 is MNHNY and CDR2 is SVGAGI in the germline V gene (reference sequence). Study-wide results and caveats: TCR beta diversity tracked closely with naive T cell percentage. Older age went with lower TCR beta diversity per million T cells, in a roughly linear way.

The use of a sample-barcoded 5' primer and a J-beta primer mix characterized a second PCR of roughly 7 to 11 cycles. A template-switch adaptor with 12 random nucleotides tagged each cDNA molecule. A single record per CDR3 protein comes from TCRdb applying MiXCR to the 5' RACE reads. The sample comprises 850,000 to 1,300,000 distinct CDR3 sequences, under 55% of which are singletons, and 18% rests with the top ten. Total RNA extraction produced at least 5.5 micrograms (per sample) for the study. V usage is TRBV6-6 and J usage is TRBJ1-5, with D uncertain. Sequencing was done on a sample of blood. The sequence derives from an older woman in good health. In DNA form, the CDR3 reads TGTGCCAGCAGTTACGCTAATAGCAATCAGCCCCAGCATTTT. Amino acids: CASSYANSNQPQHF.